These 14 T cell receptor beta chains share one sample of origin, sequenced in a study of T cells after yellow fever vaccination. TCRdb re-called the 5' RACE reads through MiXCR, storing one row per CDR3 protein. The repertoire consists of 150,000 to 200,000 distinct CDR3 sequences, with around 9.3% occurring once and the leading ten covering about a third. The specimen comprised CD8+ T cells sorted from PBMCs, sampled 45 days after the yellow fever booster vaccination. The receptors were gathered from a young man who received the YFV17D yellow fever vaccine.

This clonotype was counted a few times. The chain is built from TRBV4-1 and TRBJ1-3; perhaps TRBD1 as D (6 bases). Trimming cost V 8 bases and J 0 bases, with 14 bases left between them. The length of the CDR3 is 15 residues. CDR1 is MGHRA, CDR2 YSYEKL, per germline. Written as DNA, the CDR3 is TGCGCCAGCGGGGACAAAATGGACTCTGGAAACACCATATATTTT. It specifies CASGDKMDSGNTIYF.

The rearrangement links TRBV10-3 to TRBJ1-6; D call uncertain. The V end lost 6 bases, the J end lost 2 bases, and 11 bases lay between the germline ends. The germline V gene encodes CDR1 ENHRY and CDR2 SYGVKD. CDR3 length: 15 amino acids. The DNA for the CDR3 is TGTGCCATCAGCCCGGGCCAGACCTATAATTCACCCCTCCACTTT. It encodes CAISPGQTYNSPLHF.

This clonotype was detected only a few times. The V gene is TRBV7-9, the J gene TRBJ2-3; D gene unclear. V was pared by 2 bases and J by 5 bases, with 2 bases between. This CDR3 is 11 amino acids long. CDR1 SEHNR and CDR2 FQNEAQ come from the germline V gene (reference sequence). The CDR3 DNA follows: TGTGCCAGCAGCTTAATAGATACGCAGTATTTT. It yields the protein CASSLIDTQYF.

J is TRBJ2-7 and V is TRBV12-3 or TRBV12-4; TRBD2 agrees at 8 bases. After removal of 7 bases from V and 3 bases from J, the junction contained 2 bases not matched to a gene. The CDR3 is made up of 12 amino acids. The CDR3 sequence is CASKSGGYEQYF. The CDR3 DNA reads TGTGCCAGCAAGAGCGGGGGCTACGAGCAGTACTTC.

The chain combines TRBV6-5 with TRBJ2-2; 9 bases are a match to TRBD1. This CDR3 contains 13 residues. Trimming removed 7 bases from V and 7 bases from J; junction bases left unmatched: 4. CDR1 and CDR2 from the germline V gene are MNHEY and SVGAGI. CDR3 nucleotide sequence: TGTGCCAGCACACAGGGGGCTGACGGGGAGCTGTTTTTT. Encoded protein: CASTQGADGELFF.

This clonotype has just a few counts. The rearrangement joins TRBV7-9 to TRBJ2-7, with 7 bases that match TRBD1. The V gene's germline CDR1 is SEHNR and CDR2 FQNEAQ (reference sequence). The CDR3 contains 15 residues. V lost 4 bases to trimming and J lost 2 bases; unmatched junction nucleotides: 8. In DNA, the CDR3 is TGTGCCAGCAGCTCTTCGACAGGGATCACCTACGAGCAGTACGTC. This encodes CASSSSTGITYEQYV.

Ten or more counts support this clonotype. The chain carries TRBV4-1 and TRBJ2-7, with a possible D match to TRBD1 (6 bases). Germline values: CDR1 MGHRA, CDR2 YSYEKL. V lost 3 bases, J lost 2 bases, and 14 bases lay in between. The CDR3 runs 15 residues. The CDR3 DNA reads as TGCGCCAGCAGCCAGGGGCCTACAGGGACCTACGAGCAGTACTTC. It is translated as CASSQGPTGTYEQYF.

This chain links TRBV7-9 with TRBJ2-3; TRBD2 matches at 11 bases. J was trimmed by 4 bases and V by 3 bases; bases with no gene match: 15. CDR3 size: 19 residues. The germline gives CDR1 SEHNR, CDR2 FQNEAQ (reference sequence). Here the CDR3 reads CASSFSSGGPFSSPDTQYF. The CDR3, as DNA: TGTGCCAGCAGCTTTTCTAGCGGGGGGCCATTCTCGTCCCCAGATACGCAGTATTTT.

The rearrangement links TRBV4-2 to TRBJ2-5; 11 nucleotides match TRBD2. CDR3 length: 16 amino acids. Germline CDR1 reads LGHNA; CDR2 reads YNFKEQ. The trim removed 1 base at V and 5 bases at J, leaving 6 bases unmatched. The CDR3 region has the DNA TGTGCCAGCAGCCAAGGAGGTAGCGGGGGGGTGGAGACCCAGTACTTC. Its protein is CASSQGGSGGVETQYF.

This clonotype was seen a few times. The chain recombines TRBV30 with TRBJ2-1; 10 bases map to TRBD1. CDR1 is GTSNPN, CDR2 SVGIG, per germline (reference sequence). The V and J ends lost 2 bases and 8 bases, in that order; junction bases with no gene match: 12. The CDR3 consists of 16 residues. The CDR3 reads CAWSHWDRGNRYEQFF. The CDR3 nucleotides read TGTGCCTGGAGTCATTGGGACAGGGGTAATCGGTATGAGCAGTTCTTC.

This clonotype was seen only once. The chain employs TRBV9 and TRBJ2-7; 7 positions agree with TRBD2. CDR1 SGDLS and CDR2 YYNGEE come from the germline V gene. This CDR3 comprises 14 residues. The V gene end was trimmed by 2 bases and the J gene end by 9 bases; junction bases not matched to a gene: 11. The CDR3 nucleotides are TGTGCCAGCAGCGTTGGCGGGGGTACGAAGGGGCAGTACTTC. This encodes CASSVGGGTKGQYF.

This chain links TRBV25-1 with TRBJ2-7; TRBD2 aligns across 9 bases. V shed 1 base, J shed 12 bases, and the junction held 7 bases outside the gene matches. The germline gives CDR1 MGHDK, CDR2 SYGVNS. This CDR3 contains 13 residues. The CDR3 region is CASSELGLAGMYF. The DNA of the CDR3 is TGTGCCAGCAGTGAATTGGGTCTAGCGGGGATGTACTTC.

The chain combines TRBV18 with TRBJ1-3; D is perhaps TRBD1 (6 bases). This CDR3 is built from 19 residues. Looked up from germline, CDR1 is KGHSH and CDR2 is LQKENI. V was cut by 3 bases and J by 0 bases, with 21 bases left in between. CDR3 sequence (DNA): TGTGCCAGCTCACCCGAAAGACAGGCAACGTCCTTCTCTGGAAACACCATATATTTT. Translating it yields CASSPERQATSFSGNTIYF.

This clonotype was seen many times. The chain joins TRBV7-6 to TRBJ2-1; 8 bases match TRBD2. J was trimmed by 0 bases and V by 5 bases; bases with no gene match: 9. Germline V gene data show CDR1 as SGHVS and CDR2 as FNYEAQ. This CDR3 region has 17 residues. The CDR3 region is CASSVIAGRYSYNEQFF. CDR3 nucleotide sequence: TGTGCCAGCAGCGTGATAGCGGGGAGGTACTCCTACAATGAGCAGTTCTTC.